This T cell receptor beta chain was captured by sequencing in a study of T cell responses to AZD1222 COVID-19 vaccine. With respect to this clone: The antigen is undetermined.

Clones were read by immunoSEQ multiplex PCR, and TCRdb kept only the in-frame ones, dropping some. The repertoire has about 150,000 clones, around 85% of them found once; the top ten carry 0.85% to 1.1%. Findings of the study overall: A reported finding is that nearly half of spike-specific TCRs target unmutated variant regions. An increase in Spike-specific TCR breadth and depth was observed after two AZD1222 doses. Repertoire sampling was restricted to post-peak T cell response timepoints.

This sequence originates from an adult who received the AZD1222 COVID-19 vaccine. The source was peripheral blood, collected 28 days after the second AZD1222 dose.

The CDR3 DNA reads TGTGCCAGCAGTGAGAGCGCAGGGCTCTCTGGAAACACCATATATTTT. Translating it yields CASSESAGLSGNTIYF. This chain uses TRBV2 with TRBJ1-3; tentatively, D is TRBD1 (5 bases). The V gene lost 3 bases and the J gene lost 0 bases, with 12 bases spanning the gap. The CDR3 is 16 amino acids. Germline CDR1 is SNHLY and CDR2 is FYNNEI. The entire variable domain, with the rest obtained from reference TRBV2 and TRBJ1-3, is as follows: EPEVTQTPSHQVTQMGQEVILRCVPISNHLYFYWYRQILGQKVEFLVSFYNNEISEKSEIFDDQFSVERPDGSNFTLKIRSTKLEDSAMYFCASSESAGLSGNTIYFGEGSWLTVV.